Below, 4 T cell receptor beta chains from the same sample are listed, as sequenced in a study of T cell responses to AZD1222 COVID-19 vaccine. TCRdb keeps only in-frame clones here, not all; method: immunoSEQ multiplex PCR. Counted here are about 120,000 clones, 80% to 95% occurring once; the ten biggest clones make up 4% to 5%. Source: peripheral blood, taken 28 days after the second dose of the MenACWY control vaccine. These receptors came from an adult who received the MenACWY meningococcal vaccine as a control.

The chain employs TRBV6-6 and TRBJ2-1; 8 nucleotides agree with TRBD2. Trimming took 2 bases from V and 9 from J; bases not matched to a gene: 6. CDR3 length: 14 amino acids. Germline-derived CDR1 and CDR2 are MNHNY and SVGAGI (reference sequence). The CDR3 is CASSYDGRGSEQFF. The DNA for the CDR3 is TGTGCCAGCAGTTACGACGGGAGGGGGAGTGAGCAGTTCTTC.

This chain's CDR3 is CASSQRYEQYF. The CDR3 coding sequence is TGTGCCAGCAGCCAGAGGTACGAGCAGTACTTC. The chain carries TRBV3-1 (or the pseudogene TRBV3-2) and TRBJ2-7; the D is unclear. Trimming removed 3 bases at V and 4 bases at J, with 4 bases between. Germline lookup yields CDR1 LGHDT and CDR2 YNNKEL (reference sequence). The CDR3 totals 11 residues.

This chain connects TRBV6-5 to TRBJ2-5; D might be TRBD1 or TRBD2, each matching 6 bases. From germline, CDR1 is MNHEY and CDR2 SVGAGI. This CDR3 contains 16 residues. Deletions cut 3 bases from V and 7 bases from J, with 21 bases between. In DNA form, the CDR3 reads TGTGCCAGCAGTTATGGGGGGCTAGGCGTCAAAGGGACCCAGTACTTC. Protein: CASSYGGLGVKGTQYF.

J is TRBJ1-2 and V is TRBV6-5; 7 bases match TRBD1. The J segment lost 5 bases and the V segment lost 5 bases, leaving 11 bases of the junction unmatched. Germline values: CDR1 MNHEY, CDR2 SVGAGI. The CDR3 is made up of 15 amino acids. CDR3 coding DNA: TGTGCCAGCAGTCCCTACCTGACAGGGTATTATGGCTACACCTTC. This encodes CASSPYLTGYYGYTF.